Sequencing of this T cell receptor (beta chain) was carried out in a study of OX40 agonist ivuxolimab in advanced cancers. As for this clone: What it binds is unknown.

Study-wide findings and caveats: Clonal expansion from baseline to week 6 occurred in both CD4+ and CD8+ T cells.

This CDR3 has 15 residues. From germline, CDR1 is MNHNS and CDR2 SASEGT. Trimming removed 3 bases from V and 10 bases from J; junction bases left unmatched: 14. Sampling times: baseline, cycle 4 day 1, cycle 7 day 1. Generated by immunoSEQ multiplex PCR, the TCRdb table keeps only in-frame clones and is missing some. The data contain 65,000 to 80,000 clones, 91% of them singletons. The TCR originated in an adult with an advanced solid tumor such as melanoma, head and neck, liver or kidney cancer. The chain has TRBV6-1 and TRBJ1-1, with 7 bases aligning to TRBD1. Source: CD4+ or CD8+ T cells sorted from blood, taken in a trial of the OX40 agonist ivuxolimab. The DNA for the CDR3 is TGTGCCAGCAGTGATAGGGCAGGGGGGCCCTTGAGAGCTTTCTTT. This codes for CASSDRAGGPLRAFF.